The 6 T cell receptor beta chains presented below share a single source sample, sequenced in a study of cytomegalovirus exposure and HLA in healthy donors. The PCR ran on 60 Vbeta and 13 Jbeta primers. Repertoires were generated with immunoSEQ multiplex PCR, while TCRdb's copy carries only in-frame clones and drops some. The sample shows some 150,000 clones, about 82% of them seen only once. The source material was PBMCs. Source of these receptors: a woman aged 18-30 years in good health and CMV-seronegative.

The chain combines TRBV23-1 with TRBJ1-4; 7 nucleotides line up with TRBD1. TRBV23-1 is an ORF, and what it does is uncertain. The CDR3 length is 12 residues. J was trimmed by 5 bases and V by 11 bases; bases with no gene match: 5. For the CDR3, the DNA is TGCGCCGCAGGGGGGCCCAATGAAAAACTGTTTTTT. Protein: CAAGGPNEKLFF.

The rearrangement uses TRBV11-3 and TRBJ2-3; D is unclear. The germline V and J ends were trimmed by 5 bases and 2 bases, with 8 bases remaining between them. Germline V gives CDR1 SGHNT, CDR2 YENEEA. This CDR3 is 13 amino acids long. CDR3 loop: CASSPQFTDTQYF. The CDR3 nucleotides read TGTGCCAGCAGCCCTCAGTTCACAGATACGCAGTATTTT.

V and J are TRBV10-3 and TRBJ2-1; 7 bases align to TRBD2. Unmatched junction bases numbered 11, after V lost 6 bases and J lost 9 bases. This CDR3 is built from 14 residues. Germline-derived CDR1 and CDR2 are ENHRY and SYGVKD. The CDR3 coding sequence is TGTGCCATCAGGGGAGGGGCCACTAGCTTTGAGCAGTTCTTC. Translated: CAIRGGATSFEQFF.

The gene calls are TRBV7-6 and TRBJ1-2; TRBD1 is a possible D gene (6 bases). Germline V gives CDR1 SGHVS, CDR2 FNYEAQ. CDR3 length: 16 residues. Trimming stripped 5 bases from V and 4 bases from J, with 20 bases between. This CDR3 is CASSAASGGVGYGYTF. Written as DNA, the CDR3 is TGTGCCAGCAGCGCCGCGTCGGGGGGCGTGGGCTATGGCTACACCTTC.

Remarks on this clone: The junction departs from germline at one end; a sequencing error may be responsible. The sample carries other DNA sequences with the same CDR3. V gene TRBV7-6 combines with J gene TRBJ2-1; D possibly corresponds to TRBD1 (5 bases). This CDR3 is built from 17 residues. Germline values: CDR1 SGHVS, CDR2 FNYEAQ. The CDR3 nucleotides read TGTGCCAGTAGCTTAGGTGCGGTGGGGCAGACCTACAATGAGCAGTTCTTC. As protein: CASSLGAVGQTYNEQFF.

The chain carries TRBV5-1 and TRBJ1-1; 7 positions match TRBD1. Germline V gives CDR1 SGHRS, CDR2 YFSETQ. J gave up 1 base and V 0 bases, and 3 bases lay outside the gene matches. The CDR3 sequence is 15 residues long. As DNA, the CDR3 is TGCGCCAGCAGCTTGGGCGACAGGGAGAACACTGAAGCTTTCTTT. Residues: CASSLGDRENTEAFF.